This note documents a single TCR beta chain sequence. Its binding antigen is unknown. No much larger clonotype is one base removed from it; base qualities were not supplied. For CDR1 and CDR2, the germline V gene lists SNHLY and FYNNEI. The CDR3 covers 16 residues, taking in both the cysteine and the phenylalanine. The kept DNA is CDR3 alone, 48 bases in frame from the first base. V trim: 7 bases; J trim: 3 bases; unmatched bases: 12. Genomic DNA was extracted with the Qiagen DNeasy kit from unsorted PBMCs and from negatively selected CD4+ and CD8+ fractions. Using primers that anneal to V and J segments, immunoSEQ multiplex PCR amplified the TCR beta CDR3 regions. A synthetic immune receptor repertoire was used to minimize amplification bias, and any remaining bias was removed computationally after sequencing. The published analysis was carried out like this. Repertoire diversity was quantified as the Shannon entropy index using custom Python scripts. Unsorted, CD4+ and CD8+ repertoires were examined separately, except in combined analyses, for which CD4+ and CD8+ sequences were merged in silico. The table comes from immuneACCESS by way of TCRdb, which keeps in-frame sequences with V and J called. Part of the clones is missing from these tables; in studies checked, under half for an unresolved V gene and the rest for unknown reasons. V, J and clone size reflect that table, while D and trimming were determined from the DNA. The sample contains roughly 77,000 clones, about 93% of them found a single time. The ten biggest clones cover around 2.5% of the sample.

This sample was included in a study of PD-1 blockade in classical Hodgkin lymphoma (dated by TCRdb to 2018 to 2021). About the full investigation: The study used TCR beta sequencing and CyTOF to define a peripheral blood immune signature of response to PD-1 blockade in classical Hodgkin lymphoma. Study-wide findings and limitations: The study was limited to a single clinical trial cohort, and causes of repertoire differences, possibly disease activity or prior therapy, remained undefined. Newly diagnosed patients were reported to have lower baseline TCR diversity than healthy donors, and relapsed/refractory patients were reported to have lower baseline TCR diversity still.

This specimen's time point label, per the study, means: newly diagnosed, previously untreated cHL patient sample. As a comparison group for the relapsed/refractory trial patients, PBMCs from patients with newly diagnosed, previously untreated classical Hodgkin lymphoma were sequenced. Peripheral blood was collected in 8 mL Vacutainer Cell Preparation Tubes, from which PBMCs were isolated by centrifugation and then cryopreserved. The sequenced sample consisted of peripheral blood mononuclear cells (PBMCs). Recombination joined TRBV2 with TRBJ1-2; 9 bases in between match TRBD1. This clonotype originated in a human donor with classical Hodgkin lymphoma. The CDR3 amino acid sequence is: CASNPSPGQGHYGYTF. The DNA sequence reads TGTGCCAGCAACCCGTCTCCGGGACAGGGTCACTATGGCTACACCTTC.